One and the same sample provided the 27 T cell receptor beta chains below, sequenced in a study of regulatory T cells in long-lasting Graves disease. Time point reported: newly diagnosed GD, antithyroid drugs for less than 3 months. The TCR library used RNA extracted from PBMCs. iRepertoire HTBI primers and Arm-PCR of CDR3 regions built TCR beta libraries. MiXCR, applied by TCRdb to the multiplex PCR reads, yields one record per CDR3 protein. The data show about 420,000 distinct CDR3 sequences, with over 15% seen just once and 23% held by the top ten. Separately, the same data were catalogued under a study of T cells in Graves' hyperthyroidism and ophthalmopathy.

The specimen was peripheral blood mononuclear cells (PBMCs), collected at new diagnosis, from a patient treated with antithyroid drugs. Receptors originate from a woman younger than 35 with Graves disease.

In this sample, this clonotype turned up many times. The final CDR3 position lacks the conserved phenylalanine or tryptophan, pointing to a likely read error. The limits of the CDR3 on the DNA are not certain, so only TCRdb's listed CDR3 is given. V is TRBV20-1 and J is TRBJ2-5. The length of the CDR3 is 10 amino acids, counting both ends. Germline CDR1 reads DFQATT; CDR2 reads SNEGSKA (reference sequence). This CDR3 is CSAREAELVL.

Only a few counts were recorded for this clonotype. The chain uses TRBV9 and TRBJ1-2, with 9 bases that match TRBD1. This CDR3 spans 17 amino acids. Germline V gene sequence: CDR1 SGDLS, CDR2 YYNGEE. Trimming took 0 bases from V and 7 from J; bases not matched to a gene: 13. CDR3 in DNA: TGTGCCAGCAGCGTAGAGCCCTGGGGGGGACAGGGATCTGGCTACACCTTC. Translation gives CASSVEPWGGQGSGYTF.

This clonotype was counted ten times or more. The V gene is TRBV7-9, the J gene TRBJ2-3; tentatively, D is TRBD1 (6 bases). The V gene's germline CDR1 is SEHNR and CDR2 FQNEAQ (reference sequence). The CDR3 extends over 16 amino acids. The V gene lost 3 bases and the J gene lost 2 bases, with 15 bases spanning the gap. The CDR3 sequence is CASSFAAGTNTDTQYF. The DNA of the CDR3 is TGTGCCAGCAGCTTTGCAGCCGGGACAAACACAGATACGCAGTATTTT.

The V and J genes are TRBV2 and TRBJ2-6; no clear D. The CDR3 contains 15 residues. Germline V lookup: CDR1 SNHLY, CDR2 FYNNEI. Deletions cut 4 bases from V and 4 bases from J, with 11 bases between. The CDR3 bases are TGTGCCAGCAGTGGAGGTGGAAGAGGGGCCAACGTCCTGACTTTC. Translated: CASSGGGRGANVLTF.

This clonotype appeared many times. The V and J genes are TRBV20-1 and TRBJ2-2; 7 bases align to TRBD1. The V segment lost 8 bases and the J segment 0 bases; nucleotides outside the gene matches: 3. Germline V gene sequence: CDR1 DFQATT, CDR2 SNEGSKA (reference sequence). This CDR3 region has 13 residues. In DNA, the CDR3 is TGCAGTCAGGGACAGCCGAACACCGGGGAGCTGTTTTTT. It specifies CSQGQPNTGELFF.

This clonotype was counted ten times or more. The chain joins TRBV28 to TRBJ2-3; D unresolved. From germline, CDR1 is MDHEN and CDR2 SYDVKM. Between the trimmed V and J ends, which lost 9 bases and 2 bases, there was a span of 12 bases. The CDR3 contains 13 residues. The CDR3 sequence: CASRIDSTDTQYF. The CDR3 bases are TGTGCCAGTAGGATCGACTCCACAGATACGCAGTATTTT. Filled out from reference TRBV28 and TRBJ2-3, the complete variable domain reads DVKVTQSSRYLVKRTGEKVFLECVQDMDHENMFWYRQDPGLGLRLIYFSYDVKMKEKGDIPEGYSVSREKKERFSLILESASTNQTSMYLCASRIDSTDTQYFGPGTRLTVL.

This clonotype showed up many times. The V call is TRBV28, the J call TRBJ2-7, with 10 bases matching TRBD2. Germline V gene lookup returns CDR1 MDHEN and CDR2 SYDVKM. The V and J ends lost 3 bases and 2 bases, in that order; junction bases with no gene match: 7. This CDR3 spans 16 amino acids. The CDR3 is CASSFSLAGLTYEQYF. The CDR3 nucleotides read TGTGCCAGCAGTTTCTCACTAGCGGGACTTACCTACGAGCAGTACTTC. Drawing the rest from reference TRBV28 and TRBJ2-7, the complete variable domain is DVKVTQSSRYLVKRTGEKVFLECVQDMDHENMFWYRQDPGLGLRLIYFSYDVKMKEKGDIPEGYSVSREKKERFSLILESASTNQTSMYLCASSFSLAGLTYEQYFGPGTRLTVT.

The table lists this clonotype with a few counts. The gene calls are TRBV30 and TRBJ2-2, with D possibly being TRBD2 (6 bases). CDR1 and CDR2 (germline): GTSNPN, SVGIG (reference sequence). Trimming took off 3 bases at V and 0 bases at J, with 11 bases between the two ends. The CDR3 spans 15 residues. The CDR3 bases are TGTGCCTGGAGGAACTGGGGGGCGAACACCGGGGAGCTGTTTTTT. Its translation is CAWRNWGANTGELFF.

This clonotype was seen a handful of times. This sequence joins TRBV7-3 and TRBJ2-1, with a possible D match to TRBD1 (5 bases). Between the trimmed V and J ends, which lost 2 bases and 3 bases, there was a span of 20 bases. CDR3 length equals 18 residues. Germline-derived CDR1 and CDR2 are SGHTA and FQGTGA. The CDR3 nucleotides are TGTGCCAGCAGCTTATCTCACATCGCGATTCAGGGCTACAATGAGCAGTTCTTC. The encoded protein is CASSLSHIAIQGYNEQFF.

The chain combines TRBV7-9 with TRBJ2-3, with a tentative D call TRBD2 (6 bases). This CDR3 contains 14 residues. Trimming took 9 bases from V and 5 from J, leaving 18 bases between them. The V gene's germline CDR1 is SEHNR and CDR2 FQNEAQ (reference sequence). The CDR3 sequence: CASHGGIGRDTQYF. CDR3 DNA: TGTGCCAGTCACGGAGGAATCGGGAGAGATACGCAGTATTTT.

This clonotype showed up many times. The rearrangement links TRBV3-1 to TRBJ2-1; the D is unclear. The CDR3 runs to 12 residues. Trimming took 2 bases from V and 6 from J, leaving 5 bases between them. CDR1 is LGHDT, CDR2 YNNKEL, per germline (reference sequence). DNA of the CDR3: TGTGCCAGCAGCCAACGAGTCAATGAGCAGTTCTTC. It codes for CASSQRVNEQFF.

This chain links TRBV14 with TRBJ1-2, with D unresolved. This CDR3 has 13 amino acids. Germline V gene lookup returns CDR1 SGHDN and CDR2 FVKESK. V was pared by 1 base and J by 5 bases, with 8 bases between. CDR3 sequence reads: CASSQVEWYGYTF. The CDR3, as DNA: TGTGCCAGCAGCCAAGTCGAATGGTATGGCTACACCTTC.

DNA of the CDR3: TGCAGCGTTGCGCCCGTCGTACTGGGTGAGCAGTTCTTC. Translated: CSVAPVVLGEQFF. The chain is built from TRBV29-1 and TRBJ2-1; D is undetermined. The germline V gene has CDR1 SQVTM and CDR2 ANQGSEA. The CDR3 runs 13 residues. With 4 bases removed from V and 9 bases from J, the gap between germline ends came to 16 bases.

As concerns this clonotype: A clone one base away is much larger, so this may be a read error. The chain has TRBV28 and TRBJ1-5; D call uncertain. Germline V gives CDR1 MDHEN, CDR2 SYDVKM. This CDR3 spans 13 amino acids. Trimming shortened V by 3 bases and J by 9 bases, and 12 bases separated the two germline ends. The CDR3 DNA follows: TGTGCCAGCAGTTTGCAGCACCCCCCGCCCCAGCATTTT. This gives the protein CASSLQHPPPQHF.

The chain employs TRBV6-1 and TRBJ2-2, with TRBD2 matching over 7 bases. CDR1 MNHNS and CDR2 SASEGT come from the germline V gene. The CDR3 contains 15 residues. After removal of 6 bases from V and 6 bases from J, the junction contained 10 bases not matched to a gene. The CDR3 here is CASSSLSGVPGELFF. DNA for the CDR3: TGTGCCAGCAGCTCCCTCAGCGGGGTGCCCGGGGAGCTGTTTTTT.

This clonotype turned up a few times. J is TRBJ2-7 and V is TRBV5-1, with D unresolved. The ends were cut back, 2 bases at V and 7 bases at J, with 10 bases in the middle. This CDR3 has 12 residues. Germline V gives CDR1 SGHRS, CDR2 YFSETQ. CDR3 bases: TGCGCCAGCAGCTTCTACGGGTTTGAGCAGTACTTC. As protein: CASSFYGFEQYF.

This chain joins TRBV5-5 and TRBJ2-2, with D hard to call. V gave up 4 bases and J gave up 0 bases, with 13 bases separating them. The CDR3 has 16 amino acids. CDR1 SGHKS and CDR2 YYEKEE come from the germline V gene (reference sequence). CDR3 coding DNA: TGTGCCAGCAGCCATGAAGCTGCGGCGAACACCGGGGAGCTGTTTTTT. Protein: CASSHEAAANTGELFF.

Points on this clonotype: A clone one base away is much larger, so this may be a read error. The chain has TRBV5-6 and TRBJ2-3, with a weak D call TRBD2 (6 bases). Germline V gene sequence: CDR1 SGHDT, CDR2 YYEEEE. Deletions cut 2 bases from V and 4 bases from J, with 14 bases between. This CDR3 comprises 15 residues. The CDR3, as DNA: TGTGCCAGCAGCTTCTCGCGGACTAAGGCAGATACGCAGTATTTT. This codes for CASSFSRTKADTQYF.

This clonotype was seen at least ten times. The rearrangement links TRBV6-1 to TRBJ2-7, with TRBD1 matching 7 bases. The CDR3 length is 13 residues. V shed 4 bases, J shed 0 bases, and the junction held 0 bases outside the gene matches. CDR1 is MNHNS and CDR2 is SASEGT in the germline V gene. CDR3: CASSGTGSYEQYF. CDR3 nucleotide sequence: TGTGCCAGCAGTGGGACAGGCTCCTACGAGCAGTACTTC.

The chain uses TRBV10-3 and TRBJ2-1; 10 bases are a match to TRBD2. The CDR3 loop spans 16 amino acids. Germline-derived CDR1 and CDR2 are ENHRY and SYGVKD. V trimming: 2 bases; J trimming: 8 bases; junction bases outside the gene matches: 9. The CDR3 DNA follows: TGTGCCATCAGTGAGCAGCGGGAGGGTGTGGATTATGAGCAGTTCTTC. The encoded protein is CAISEQREGVDYEQFF.

This clonotype was recorded many times. The CDR3 bases are TGTGCCAGCAGGCAACAGGGGGCAGGGGAGACCCAGTACTTC. Translation: CASRQQGAGETQYF. The chain couples TRBV28 to TRBJ2-5; 9 positions match TRBD1. The germline CDR1 and CDR2 sequences are MDHEN and SYDVKM. J was trimmed by 5 bases and V by 6 bases; bases with no gene match: 7. The CDR3 is 14 amino acids.

This rearrangement joins TRBV4-1 to TRBJ2-6, with D possibly being TRBD2 (5 bases). With 0 bases removed from V and 0 bases from J, the gap between germline ends came to 12 bases. Germline V gives CDR1 MGHRA, CDR2 YSYEKL. The CDR3 is 18 amino acids. The CDR3, as DNA: TGCGCCAGCAGCCAAGAGGGAGTGGGCGGCTCTGGGGCCAACGTCCTGACTTTC. Protein: CASSQEGVGGSGANVLTF.

This clonotype occurred a few times. The chain carries TRBV6-2 or TRBV6-3 and TRBJ1-2; D gene ambiguous. Germline loops: CDR1 MNHEY, CDR2 SVGEGT. This CDR3 has 12 amino acids. The V gene lost 6 bases and the J gene lost 3 bases, with 8 bases spanning the gap. The CDR3 region has the DNA TGTGCCAGCAGCGACGGGTACTATGGCTACACCTTC. This gives the protein CASSDGYYGYTF.

Judged by abundance, this clonotype is medium-sized (0.01 to 0.1%). This sequence joins TRBV7-2 and TRBJ2-7, with TRBD1 identical over 8 bases. The CDR3 is 14 residues long. V was pared by 5 bases and J by 5 bases, with 8 bases of the junction left unmatched. Germline V lookup: CDR1 SGHTA, CDR2 FQGNSA. CDR3 amino acids: CASSPGQVIDEQYF. The DNA of the CDR3 is TGTGCCAGCAGCCCGGGACAGGTTATTGACGAGCAGTACTTC.

This clonotype was counted only a few times. The CDR3 DNA follows: TGTGCCAGCACTGGAAACACCATATATTTT. This sequence encodes CASTGNTIYF. The chain couples TRBV2 to TRBJ1-3; D not resolved. The CDR3 covers 10 residues. The germline CDR1 and CDR2 sequences are SNHLY and FYNNEI. Between the trimmed V and J ends, which lost 7 bases and 2 bases, there was a span of 0 bases.

The CDR3 here is CASSGKLGNTIYF. The DNA of the CDR3 is TGTGCCAGCAGCGGTAAACTTGGAAACACCATATATTTT. The chain recombines TRBV9 with TRBJ1-3; D is unclear. Trimming cost V 3 bases and J 3 bases, with 7 bases left between them. There are 13 residues in the CDR3. The germline V gene encodes CDR1 SGDLS and CDR2 YYNGEE. Full variable domain (outside the CDR3, taken from reference TRBV9 and TRBJ1-3): DSGVTQTPKHLITATGQRVTLRCSPRSGDLSVYWYQQSLDQGLQFLIQYYNGEERAKGNILERFSAQQFPDLHSELNLSSLELGDSALYFCASSGKLGNTIYFGEGSWLTVV.

As concerns this clonotype: Just one base apart from a much larger clone, this may be a read error. Here the CDR3 omits its conserved ending phenylalanine or tryptophan, so a read error is the likely source. This chain uses TRBV14 with TRBJ2-7, with no clear D. The CDR3 consists of 17 residues. The germline gives CDR1 SGHDN, CDR2 FVKESK. V lost 0 bases and J 2 bases, leaving 17 bases between the germline ends. The CDR3 DNA reads TGTGCCAGCAGCCAAGACTTTCCGGTCACACTGACCTACGAGCAGTACCTC. This encodes CASSQDFPVTLTYEQYL.